The entry below describes one T cell receptor beta chain. What it recognizes is unknown. This CDR3 region has 15 residues. V lost 4 bases and J lost 4; bases outside the gene matches: 7. Germline CDR1 and CDR2: SGHDT and YYEEEE. This entry is derived from a study of cytomegalovirus exposure and HLA in healthy donors. General observations from the study: The only immune exposure information that was available was CMV serostatus. A later analysis revealed that TCR association rates differed between HLA loci, peaking at DRB1 and bottoming out at HLA-C.

The PCR had 60 Vbeta and 13 Jbeta primers. TCRdb keeps only in-frame clones here, not all; method: immunoSEQ multiplex PCR. Among roughly 140,000 clones, roughly 80% were seen once, and the ten largest hold more than 3.5%. Specimen: PBMCs. The V call is TRBV5-6, the J call TRBJ2-2, with TRBD2 identical over 7 bases. The TCR sequence derives from a woman aged 40 to 50 in good health and CMV-seropositive. The chain's CDR3 is CASSIGLVSTGELFF. Here the CDR3 DNA reads TGTGCCAGCAGCATCGGACTAGTGAGCACCGGGGAGCTGTTTTTT.